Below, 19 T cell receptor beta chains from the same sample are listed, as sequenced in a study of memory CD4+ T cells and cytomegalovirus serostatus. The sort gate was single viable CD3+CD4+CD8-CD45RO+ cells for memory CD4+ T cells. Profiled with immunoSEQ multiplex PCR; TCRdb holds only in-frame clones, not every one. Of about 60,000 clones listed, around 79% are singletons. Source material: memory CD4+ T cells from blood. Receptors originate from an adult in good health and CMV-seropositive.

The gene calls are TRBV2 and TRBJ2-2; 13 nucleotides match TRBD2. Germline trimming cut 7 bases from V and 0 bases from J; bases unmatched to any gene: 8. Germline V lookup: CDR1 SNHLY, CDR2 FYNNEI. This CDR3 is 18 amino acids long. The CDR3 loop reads CASKGLAGVGANTGELFF. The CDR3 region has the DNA TGTGCCAGCAAAGGACTAGCGGGAGTAGGGGCGAACACCGGGGAGCTGTTTTTT.

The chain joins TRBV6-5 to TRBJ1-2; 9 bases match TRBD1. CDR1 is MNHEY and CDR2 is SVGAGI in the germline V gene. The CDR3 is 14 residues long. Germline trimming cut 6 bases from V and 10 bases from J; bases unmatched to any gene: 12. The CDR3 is CASRGTGTGTHYTF. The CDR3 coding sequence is TGTGCCAGCAGGGGCACCGGGACAGGGACCCACTACACCTTC.

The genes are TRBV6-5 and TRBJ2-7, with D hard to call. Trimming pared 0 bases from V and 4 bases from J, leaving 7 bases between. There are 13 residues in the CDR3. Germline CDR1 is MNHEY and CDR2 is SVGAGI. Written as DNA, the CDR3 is TGTGCCAGCAGTTACTCAGGCCCGTACGAGCAGTACTTC. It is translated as CASSYSGPYEQYF.

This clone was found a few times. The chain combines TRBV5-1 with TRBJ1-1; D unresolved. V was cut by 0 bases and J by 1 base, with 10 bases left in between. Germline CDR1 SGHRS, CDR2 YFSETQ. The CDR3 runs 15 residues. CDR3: CASSLDILPNTEAFF. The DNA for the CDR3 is TGCGCCAGCAGCTTGGATATCCTACCGAACACTGAAGCTTTCTTT.

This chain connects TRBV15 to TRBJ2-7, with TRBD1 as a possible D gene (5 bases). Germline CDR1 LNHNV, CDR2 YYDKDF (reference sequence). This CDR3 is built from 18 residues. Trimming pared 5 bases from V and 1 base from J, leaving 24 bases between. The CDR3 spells CATSSAAGYRLDSYEQYF. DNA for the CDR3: TGTGCCACCAGCTCGGCGGCAGGGTATCGTCTGGATTCCTACGAGCAGTACTTC. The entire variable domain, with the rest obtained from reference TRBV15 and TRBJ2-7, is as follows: DAMVIQNPRYQVTQFGKPVTLSCSQTLNHNVMYWYQQKSSQAPKLLFHYYDKDFNNEADTPDNFQSRRPNTSFCFLDIRSPGLGDTAMYLCATSSAAGYRLDSYEQYFGPGTRLTVT.

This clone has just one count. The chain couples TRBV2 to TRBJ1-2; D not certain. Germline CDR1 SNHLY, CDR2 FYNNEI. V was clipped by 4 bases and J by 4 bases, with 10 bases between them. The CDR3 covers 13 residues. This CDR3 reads CASSGQRGYGYTF. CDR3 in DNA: TGTGCCAGCAGTGGGCAGCGGGGCTATGGCTACACCTTC.

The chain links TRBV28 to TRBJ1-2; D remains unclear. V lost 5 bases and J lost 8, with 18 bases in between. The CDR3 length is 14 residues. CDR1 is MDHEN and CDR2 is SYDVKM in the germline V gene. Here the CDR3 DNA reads TGTGCCAGCAGTACCGCCTCCATAGTTTCAGGCTACACCTTC. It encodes CASSTASIVSGYTF.

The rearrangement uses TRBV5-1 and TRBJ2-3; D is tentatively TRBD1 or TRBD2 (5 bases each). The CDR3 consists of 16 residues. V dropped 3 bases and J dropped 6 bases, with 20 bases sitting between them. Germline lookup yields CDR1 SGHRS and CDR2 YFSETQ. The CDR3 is CASSSGSGPSKDTQYF. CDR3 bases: TGCGCCAGCAGCTCTGGATCGGGACCAAGCAAGGATACGCAGTATTTT.

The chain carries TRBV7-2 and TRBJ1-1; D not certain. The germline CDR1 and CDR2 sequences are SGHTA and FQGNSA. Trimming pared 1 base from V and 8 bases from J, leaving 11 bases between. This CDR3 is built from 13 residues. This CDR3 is CASSLGAYLEAFF. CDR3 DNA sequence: TGTGCCAGCAGCTTAGGAGCTTATCTGGAAGCTTTCTTT.

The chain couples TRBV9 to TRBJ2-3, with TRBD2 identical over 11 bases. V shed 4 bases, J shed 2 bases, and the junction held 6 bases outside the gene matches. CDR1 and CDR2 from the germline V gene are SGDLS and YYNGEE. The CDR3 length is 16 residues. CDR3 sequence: CASSPGTSGFTDTQYF. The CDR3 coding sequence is TGTGCCAGCAGCCCCGGGACTAGCGGTTTCACAGATACGCAGTATTTT.

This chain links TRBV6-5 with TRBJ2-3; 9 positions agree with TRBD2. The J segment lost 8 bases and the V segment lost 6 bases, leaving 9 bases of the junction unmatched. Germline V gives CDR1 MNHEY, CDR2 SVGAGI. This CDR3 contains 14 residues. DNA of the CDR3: TGTGCCAGCAGCCCTAGCGGGGTACAGGGTACGCAGTATTTT. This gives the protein CASSPSGVQGTQYF.

CDR3 in amino acids: CASSLAGGRGEQYF. The CDR3 DNA sequence: TGCGCCAGCAGCCTCGCAGGGGGACGAGGCGAGCAGTACTTC. V is TRBV5-1 and J is TRBJ2-7; 7 bases fit TRBD1. Trimming took 4 bases from V and 6 from J; bases not matched to a gene: 10. Germline-derived CDR1 and CDR2 are SGHRS and YFSETQ. The CDR3 consists of 14 residues.

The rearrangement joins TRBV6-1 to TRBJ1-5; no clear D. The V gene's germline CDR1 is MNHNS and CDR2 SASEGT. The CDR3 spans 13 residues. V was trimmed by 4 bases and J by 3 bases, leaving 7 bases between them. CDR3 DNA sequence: TGTGCCAGCAGTGTGGTTGCCAATCAGCCCCAGCATTTT. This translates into CASSVVANQPQHF.

DNA of the CDR3: TGTGCCAGCAGCTCTCGGGCAGGGAGGGTTGGAAACACCATATATTTT. Translating gives CASSSRAGRVGNTIYF. This chain joins TRBV7-2 and TRBJ1-3, with D possibly TRBD1 on 5 matching bases. Germline-derived CDR1 and CDR2 are SGHTA and FQGNSA. The CDR3 is 16 residues long. The V end was cut by 4 bases, the J end by 3 bases, with 16 bases between.

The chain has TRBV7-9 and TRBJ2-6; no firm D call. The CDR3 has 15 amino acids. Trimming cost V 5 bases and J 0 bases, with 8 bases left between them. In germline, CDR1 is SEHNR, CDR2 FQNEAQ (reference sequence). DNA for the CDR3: TGTGCCAGCAGCCCCAGGACCTCTGGGGCCAACGTCCTGACTTTC. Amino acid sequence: CASSPRTSGANVLTF. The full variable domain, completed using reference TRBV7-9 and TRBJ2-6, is DTGVSQNPRHKITKRGQNVTFRCDPISEHNRLYWYRQTLGQGPEFLTYFQNEAQLEKSRLLSDRFSAERPKGSFSTLEIQRTEQGDSAMYLCASSPRTSGANVLTFGAGSRLTVL.

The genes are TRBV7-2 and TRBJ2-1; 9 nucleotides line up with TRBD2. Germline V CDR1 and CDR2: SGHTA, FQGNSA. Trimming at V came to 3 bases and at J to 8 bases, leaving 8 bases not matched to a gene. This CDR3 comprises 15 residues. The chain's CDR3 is CASSFLAGAGYEQFF. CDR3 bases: TGTGCCAGCAGCTTCTTAGCGGGAGCAGGGTATGAGCAGTTCTTC.

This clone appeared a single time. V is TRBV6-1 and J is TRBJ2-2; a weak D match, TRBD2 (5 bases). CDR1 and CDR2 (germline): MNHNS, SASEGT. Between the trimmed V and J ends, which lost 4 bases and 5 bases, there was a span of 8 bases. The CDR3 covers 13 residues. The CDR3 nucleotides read TGTGCCAGCAGTGTCACTAGGACCGGGGAGCTGTTTTTT. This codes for CASSVTRTGELFF.

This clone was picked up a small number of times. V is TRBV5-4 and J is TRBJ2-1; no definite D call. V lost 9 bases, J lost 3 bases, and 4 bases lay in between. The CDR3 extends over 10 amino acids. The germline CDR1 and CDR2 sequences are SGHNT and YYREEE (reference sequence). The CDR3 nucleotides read TGTGCCATCGGCTACAATGAGCAGTTCTTC. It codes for CAIGYNEQFF. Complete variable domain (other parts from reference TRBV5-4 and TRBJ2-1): ETGVTQSPTHLIKTRGQQVTLRCSSQSGHNTVSWYQQALGQGPQFIFQYYREEENGRGNFPPRFSGLQFPNYSSELNVNALELDDSALYLCAIGYNEQFFGPGTRLTVL.

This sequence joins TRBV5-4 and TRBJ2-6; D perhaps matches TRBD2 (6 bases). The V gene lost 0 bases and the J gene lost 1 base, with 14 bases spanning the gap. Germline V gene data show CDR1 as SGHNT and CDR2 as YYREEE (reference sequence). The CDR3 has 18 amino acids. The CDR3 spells CASSLGPGVGSGANVLTF. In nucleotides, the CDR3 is TGTGCCAGCAGCTTGGGGCCGGGAGTGGGGTCTGGGGCCAACGTCCTGACTTTC.